This entry lists 8 T cell receptor beta chains sequenced from one sample in a study of blood T cell repertoires in COVID-19. Clones were sequenced by immunoSEQ multiplex PCR, and TCRdb holds only the in-frame ones, with some missing. The sample lists under 250,000 clones; approximately 82% were seen once. The specimen sequenced was peripheral blood. Receptors were obtained from a man aged 25-40 years who had recovered from COVID-19.

This clone occurred a few times. The chain links TRBV2 to TRBJ2-1, with 9 bases aligning to TRBD2. J lost 7 bases, V lost 3 bases, and 10 bases had no gene match. The CDR3 has 16 residues. Germline lookup yields CDR1 SNHLY and CDR2 FYNNEI. The CDR3 DNA sequence: TGTGCCAGCAGTGAGGAACGGCGGGGGGGCCGTAATGAGCAGTTCTTC. Translated: CASSEERRGGRNEQFF. Full variable domain (rest looked up from reference TRBV2 and TRBJ2-1): EPEVTQTPSHQVTQMGQEVILRCVPISNHLYFYWYRQILGQKVEFLVSFYNNEISEKSEIFDDQFSVERPDGSNFTLKIRSTKLEDSAMYFCASSEERRGGRNEQFFGPGTRLTVL.

The V gene is TRBV12-3 or TRBV12-4, the J gene TRBJ2-7; TRBD1 might be the D (5 bases). V was pared by 5 bases and J by 9 bases, with 11 bases between. CDR3 length equals 11 residues. The CDR3 spells CASSKRGGQYF. CDR3 coding DNA: TGTGCCAGCAGTAAAAGGGGTGGGCAGTACTTC.

The chain couples TRBV20-1 to TRBJ2-3, with D unclear. The germline V gene has CDR1 DFQATT and CDR2 SNEGSKA (reference sequence). The CDR3 is 11 residues long. V was pared by 2 bases and J by 5 bases, with 5 bases between. This CDR3 is CSARSEDTQYF. The CDR3, as DNA: TGCAGTGCTAGAAGCGAAGATACGCAGTATTTT.

CDR3 nucleotide sequence: TGTGCCACCAGTGATGGGGGACTAGCGGGGGCCCGGCATACGCAGTATTTT. It codes for CATSDGGLAGARHTQYF. This chain uses TRBV24-1 with TRBJ2-3; TRBD2 matches 14 bases. The CDR3 length is 17 residues. V trimming: 3 bases; J trimming: 7 bases; junction bases outside the gene matches: 8. Germline V gene lookup returns CDR1 KGHDR and CDR2 SFDVKD.

This chain connects TRBV25-1 to TRBJ2-2; D is possibly TRBD1 (5 bases). Germline CDR1 MGHDK, CDR2 SYGVNS. The CDR3 loop spans 14 amino acids. V lost 5 bases and J lost 3, with 10 bases in between. CDR3 protein: CASSSQGHTGELFF. The CDR3 DNA reads TGTGCCAGCAGTTCGCAGGGTCACACCGGGGAGCTGTTTTTT.

This rearrangement joins TRBV21-1 to TRBJ1-4; the table assigns TRBD1, which was not confirmed against the DNA. TRBV21-1 is a known pseudogene. This CDR3 region has 13 residues. In nucleotides, the CDR3 is TGTGCCAGCAGCGACGGACAGGGTCAAAAACTGTTTTTT. Its translation is CASSDGQGQKLFF.

The chain combines TRBV29-1 with TRBJ2-7, with D possibly matching TRBD1 (5 bases). Germline-derived CDR1 and CDR2 are SQVTM and ANQGSEA. Deletions cut 0 bases from V and 4 bases from J, with 13 bases between. CDR3 length equals 14 residues. CDR3 coding DNA: TGCAGCGTTGAAGATACCTGGGGCGCGTACGAGCAGTACTTC. This sequence encodes CSVEDTWGAYEQYF.

The gene calls are TRBV5-1 and TRBJ2-7, with TRBD2 identical over 11 bases. The CDR3 totals 15 residues. The germline V gene has CDR1 SGHRS and CDR2 YFSETQ. Trimming removed 2 bases from V and 1 base from J; junction bases left unmatched: 2. The CDR3 coding sequence is TGCGCCAGCAGCTTAGTAGCGGGGGGGTCCTACGAGCAGTACGTC. This codes for CASSLVAGGSYEQYV.